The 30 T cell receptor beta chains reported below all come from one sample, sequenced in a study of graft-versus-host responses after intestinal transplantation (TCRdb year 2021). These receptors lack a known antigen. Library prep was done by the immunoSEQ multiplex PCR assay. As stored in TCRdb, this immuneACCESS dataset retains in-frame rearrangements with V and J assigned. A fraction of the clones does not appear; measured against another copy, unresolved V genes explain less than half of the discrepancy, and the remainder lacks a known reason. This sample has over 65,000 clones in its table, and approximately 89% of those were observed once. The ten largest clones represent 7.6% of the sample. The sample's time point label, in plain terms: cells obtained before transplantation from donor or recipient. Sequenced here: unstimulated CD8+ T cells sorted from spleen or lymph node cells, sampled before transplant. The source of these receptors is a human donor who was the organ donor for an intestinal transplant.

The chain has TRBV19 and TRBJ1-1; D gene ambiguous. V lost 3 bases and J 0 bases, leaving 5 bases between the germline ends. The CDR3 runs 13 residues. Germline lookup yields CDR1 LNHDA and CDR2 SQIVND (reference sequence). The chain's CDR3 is CASSMTLNTEAFF. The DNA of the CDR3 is TGTGCCAGTAGTATGACACTGAACACTGAAGCTTTCTTT.

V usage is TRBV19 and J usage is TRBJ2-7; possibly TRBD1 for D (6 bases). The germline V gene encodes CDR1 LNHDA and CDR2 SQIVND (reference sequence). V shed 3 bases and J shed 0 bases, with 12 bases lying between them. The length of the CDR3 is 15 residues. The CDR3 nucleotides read TGTGCCAGTAGTATGACCCAGGGGTACTCCTACGAGCAGTACTTC. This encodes CASSMTQGYSYEQYF. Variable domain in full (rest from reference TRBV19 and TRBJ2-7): DGGITQSPKYLFRKEGQNVTLSCEQNLNHDAMYWYRQDPGQGLRLIYYSQIVNDFQKGDIAEGYSVSREKKESFPLTVTSAQKNPTAFYLCASSMTQGYSYEQYFGPGTRLTVT.

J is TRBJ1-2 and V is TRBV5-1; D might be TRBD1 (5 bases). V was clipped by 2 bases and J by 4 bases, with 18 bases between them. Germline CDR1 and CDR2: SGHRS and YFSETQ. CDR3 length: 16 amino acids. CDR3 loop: CASSFSGTHHLYGYTF. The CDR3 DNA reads TGCGCCAGCAGCTTCAGCGGGACCCACCACCTCTATGGCTACACCTTC.

CDR3: CASRRAGFPEAFF. CDR3 sequence (DNA): TGTGCCAGCAGACGGGCAGGGTTTCCTGAAGCTTTCTTT. The rearrangement uses TRBV7-9 and TRBJ1-1, with D possibly matching TRBD1 (5 bases). V dropped 6 bases and J dropped 6 bases, with 14 bases sitting between them. Germline V lookup: CDR1 SEHNR, CDR2 FQNEAQ (reference sequence). The CDR3 contains 13 residues.

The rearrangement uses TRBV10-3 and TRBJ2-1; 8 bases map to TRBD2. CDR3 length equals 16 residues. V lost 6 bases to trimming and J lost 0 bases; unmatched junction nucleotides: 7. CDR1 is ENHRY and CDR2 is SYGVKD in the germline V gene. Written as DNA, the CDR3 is TGTGCCATCAGCGGGTTAGCGGGGACCTCCTACAATGAGCAGTTCTTC. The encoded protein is CAISGLAGTSYNEQFF.

The CDR3: CASSQVVDNSYEQYF. CDR3 coding DNA: TGTGCCAGCAGCCAAGTCGTGGACAACTCCTACGAGCAGTACTTC. The chain carries TRBV4-2 and TRBJ2-7, with D possibly being TRBD1 (5 bases). V was cut by 1 base and J by 0 bases, with 10 bases left in between. Looked up from germline, CDR1 is LGHNA and CDR2 is YNFKEQ. This CDR3 contains 15 residues.

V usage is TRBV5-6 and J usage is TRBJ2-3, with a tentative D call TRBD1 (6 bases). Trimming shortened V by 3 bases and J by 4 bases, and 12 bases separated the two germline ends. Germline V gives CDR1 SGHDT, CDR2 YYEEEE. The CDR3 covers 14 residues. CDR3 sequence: CASSSQGLADTQYF. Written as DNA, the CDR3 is TGTGCCAGCAGCTCCCAGGGGTTGGCAGATACGCAGTATTTT.

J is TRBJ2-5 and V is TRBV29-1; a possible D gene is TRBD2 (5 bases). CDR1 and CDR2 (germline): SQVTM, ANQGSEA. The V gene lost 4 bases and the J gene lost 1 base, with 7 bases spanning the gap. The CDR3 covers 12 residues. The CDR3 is CSVGTGQETQYF. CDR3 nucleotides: TGCAGCGTTGGGACTGGCCAAGAGACCCAGTACTTC.

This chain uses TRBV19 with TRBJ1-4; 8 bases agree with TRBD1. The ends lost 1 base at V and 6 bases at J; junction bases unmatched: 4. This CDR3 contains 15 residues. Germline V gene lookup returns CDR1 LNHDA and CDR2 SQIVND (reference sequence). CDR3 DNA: TGTGCCAGTAGTATAGTGTCAGGGGGCTATGAAAAACTGTTTTTT. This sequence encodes CASSIVSGGYEKLFF.

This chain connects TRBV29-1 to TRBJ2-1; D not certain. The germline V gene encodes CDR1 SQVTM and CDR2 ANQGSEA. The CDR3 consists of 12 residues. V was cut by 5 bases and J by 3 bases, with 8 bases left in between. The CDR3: CSVTLLYNEQFF. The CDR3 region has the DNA TGCAGCGTTACCCTACTCTACAATGAGCAGTTCTTC.

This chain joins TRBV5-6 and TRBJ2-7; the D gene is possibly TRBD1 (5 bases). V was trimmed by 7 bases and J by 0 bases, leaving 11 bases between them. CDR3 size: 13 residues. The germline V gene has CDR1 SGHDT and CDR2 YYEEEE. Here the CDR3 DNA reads TGTGCCAGCGGATACGGACACTCCTACGAGCAGTACTTC. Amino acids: CASGYGHSYEQYF.

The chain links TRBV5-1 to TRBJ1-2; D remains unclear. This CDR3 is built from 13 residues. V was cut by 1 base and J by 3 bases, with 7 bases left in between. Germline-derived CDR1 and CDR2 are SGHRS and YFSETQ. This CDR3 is CASSLTEDYGYTF. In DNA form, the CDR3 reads TGCGCCAGCAGCTTGACGGAAGACTATGGCTACACCTTC.

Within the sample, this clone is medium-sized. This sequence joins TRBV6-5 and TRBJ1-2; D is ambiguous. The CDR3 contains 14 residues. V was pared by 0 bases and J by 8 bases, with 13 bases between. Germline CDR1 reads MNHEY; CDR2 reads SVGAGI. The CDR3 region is CASSYSSNKEGYTF. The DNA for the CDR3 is TGTGCCAGCAGTTACTCTTCCAACAAGGAAGGCTACACCTTC.

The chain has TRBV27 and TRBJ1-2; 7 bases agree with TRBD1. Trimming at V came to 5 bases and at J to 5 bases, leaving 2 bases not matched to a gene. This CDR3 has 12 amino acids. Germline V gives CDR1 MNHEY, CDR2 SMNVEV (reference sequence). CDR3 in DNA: TGTGCCAGCAGTCAACAGGGGTATGGCTACACCTTC. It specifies CASSQQGYGYTF.

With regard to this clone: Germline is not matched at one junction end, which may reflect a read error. CDR3 bases: TGTGCCTGGAATCCCGGGCCCTTGGCTATAGACTTC. The encoded protein is CAWNPGPLAIDF. The chain has TRBV30 and TRBJ2-7; no clear D gene. There are 12 residues in the CDR3. The germline gives CDR1 GTSNPN, CDR2 SVGIG (reference sequence).

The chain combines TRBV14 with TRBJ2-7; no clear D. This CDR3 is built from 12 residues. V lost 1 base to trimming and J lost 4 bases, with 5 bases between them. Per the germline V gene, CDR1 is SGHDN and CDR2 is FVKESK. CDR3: CASSQVGYEQYF. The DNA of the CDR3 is TGTGCCAGCAGCCAAGTCGGTTACGAGCAGTACTTC. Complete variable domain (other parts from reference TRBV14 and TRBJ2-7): EAGVTQFPSHSVIEKGQTVTLRCDPISGHDNLYWYRRVMGKEIKFLLHFVKESKQDESGMPNNRFLAERTGGTYSTLKVQPAELEDSGVYFCASSQVGYEQYFGPGTRLTVT.

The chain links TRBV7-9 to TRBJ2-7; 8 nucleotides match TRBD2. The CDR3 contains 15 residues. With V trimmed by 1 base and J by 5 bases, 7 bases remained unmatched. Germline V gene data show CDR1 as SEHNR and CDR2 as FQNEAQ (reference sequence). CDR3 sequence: CASSLVTSGGNEQYF. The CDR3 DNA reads TGTGCCAGCAGCTTAGTTACTAGCGGAGGGAACGAGCAGTACTTC.

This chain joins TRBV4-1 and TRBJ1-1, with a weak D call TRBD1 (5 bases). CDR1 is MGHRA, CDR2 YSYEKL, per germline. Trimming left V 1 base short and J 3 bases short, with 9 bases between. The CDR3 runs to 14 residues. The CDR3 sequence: CASSQVMGHTEAFF. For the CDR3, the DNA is TGCGCCAGCAGCCAAGTAATGGGGCACACTGAAGCTTTCTTT.

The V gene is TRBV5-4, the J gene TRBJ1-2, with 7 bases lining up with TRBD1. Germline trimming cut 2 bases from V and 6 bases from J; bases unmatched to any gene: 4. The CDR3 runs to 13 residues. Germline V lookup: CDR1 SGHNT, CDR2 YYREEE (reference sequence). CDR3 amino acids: CASSFDRVHGYTF. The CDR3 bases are TGTGCCAGCAGCTTTGACAGGGTACATGGCTACACCTTC.

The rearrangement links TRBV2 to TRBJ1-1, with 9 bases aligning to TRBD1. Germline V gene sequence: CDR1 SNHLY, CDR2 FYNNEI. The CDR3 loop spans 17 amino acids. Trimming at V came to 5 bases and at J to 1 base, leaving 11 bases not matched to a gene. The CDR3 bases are TGTGCCAGCAGTAAAACTCCGACAGGGGGATCGAACACTGAAGCTTTCTTT. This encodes CASSKTPTGGSNTEAFF.

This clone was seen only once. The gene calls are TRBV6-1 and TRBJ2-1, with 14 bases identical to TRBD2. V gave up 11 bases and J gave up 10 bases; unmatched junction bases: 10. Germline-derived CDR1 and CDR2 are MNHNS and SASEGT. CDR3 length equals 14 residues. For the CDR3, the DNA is TGTGCCGGATCGGGACTAGCGGGAGTTGGCGAGCAGTTCTTC. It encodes CAGSGLAGVGEQFF.

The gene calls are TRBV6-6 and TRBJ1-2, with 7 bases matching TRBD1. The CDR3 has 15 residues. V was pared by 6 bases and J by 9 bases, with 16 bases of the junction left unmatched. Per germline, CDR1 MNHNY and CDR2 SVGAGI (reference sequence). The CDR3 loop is CASRAKIDREVSYTF. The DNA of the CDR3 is TGTGCCAGCAGGGCAAAAATAGACAGGGAGGTTAGCTACACCTTC.

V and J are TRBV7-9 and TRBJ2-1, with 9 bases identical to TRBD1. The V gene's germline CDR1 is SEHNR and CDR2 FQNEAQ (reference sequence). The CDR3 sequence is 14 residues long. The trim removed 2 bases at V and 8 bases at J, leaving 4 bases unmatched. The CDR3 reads CASSLRDRVDEQFF. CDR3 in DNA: TGTGCCAGCAGCTTACGGGACAGGGTCGATGAGCAGTTCTTC.

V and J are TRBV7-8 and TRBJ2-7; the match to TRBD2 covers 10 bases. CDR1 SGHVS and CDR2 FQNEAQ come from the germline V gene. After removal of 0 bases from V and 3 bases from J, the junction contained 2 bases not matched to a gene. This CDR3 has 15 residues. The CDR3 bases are TGTGCCAGCAGCTTAGCTAGCGGGAGGTACTACGAGCAGTACTTC. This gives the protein CASSLASGRYYEQYF.

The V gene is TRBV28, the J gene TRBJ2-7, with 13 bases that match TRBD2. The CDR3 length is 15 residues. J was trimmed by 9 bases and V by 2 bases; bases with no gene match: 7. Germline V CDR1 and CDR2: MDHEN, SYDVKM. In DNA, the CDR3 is TGTGCCAGCAGTTTAAGCACTAGCGGGAGGGAGGTGCAGTACTTC. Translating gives CASSLSTSGREVQYF.

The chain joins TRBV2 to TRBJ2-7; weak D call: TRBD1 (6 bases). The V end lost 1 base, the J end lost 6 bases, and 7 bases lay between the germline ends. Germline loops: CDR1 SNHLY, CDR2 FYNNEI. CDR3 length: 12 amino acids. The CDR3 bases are TGTGCCAGCAGTGAAGGAGGGGGCGAGCAGTACTTC. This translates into CASSEGGGEQYF.

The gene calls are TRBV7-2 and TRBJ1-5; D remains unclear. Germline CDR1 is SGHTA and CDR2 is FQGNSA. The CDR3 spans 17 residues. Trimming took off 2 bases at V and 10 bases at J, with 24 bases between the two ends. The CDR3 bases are TGTGCCAGCAGCTTATCTTTCCCCGGCACCGGGGTGCAACCCCAGCATTTT. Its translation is CASSLSFPGTGVQPQHF.

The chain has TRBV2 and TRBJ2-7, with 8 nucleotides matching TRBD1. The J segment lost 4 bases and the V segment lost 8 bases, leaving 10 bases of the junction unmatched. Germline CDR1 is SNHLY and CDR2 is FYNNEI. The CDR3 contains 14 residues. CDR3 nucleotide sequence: TGTGCCAGCCTATCCGGGACAGGCCTTTACGAGCAGTACTTC. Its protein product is CASLSGTGLYEQYF.

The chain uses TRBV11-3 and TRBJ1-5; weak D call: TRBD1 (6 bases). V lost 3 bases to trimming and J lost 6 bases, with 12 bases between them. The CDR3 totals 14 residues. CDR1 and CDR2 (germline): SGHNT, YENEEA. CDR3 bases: TGTGCCAGCAGCTTCAGGGGATTGGGTCAGCCCCAGCATTTT. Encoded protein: CASSFRGLGQPQHF.

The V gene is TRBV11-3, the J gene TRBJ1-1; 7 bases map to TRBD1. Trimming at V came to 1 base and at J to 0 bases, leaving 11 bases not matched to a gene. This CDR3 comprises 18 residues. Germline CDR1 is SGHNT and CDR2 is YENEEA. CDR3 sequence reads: CASSLGNRQGHLNTEAFF. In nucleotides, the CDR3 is TGTGCCAGCAGCTTAGGGAACCGACAGGGACACCTGAACACTGAAGCTTTCTTT.